This T cell receptor (beta chain) comes out of a study of blood T cell repertoires in COVID-19. This table comes from immunoSEQ multiplex PCR, and its TCRdb copy is limited to in-frame clones, with some not included. In the table there are approximately 120,000 clones, more than 70% of which are singletons. Germline CDR1 and CDR2: KGHDR and SFDVKD. Trimming cost V 2 bases and J 5 bases, with 5 bases left between them. The CDR3 has 12 residues. This receptor was taken from an elderly woman with COVID-19, enrolled during active disease. The V call is TRBV24-1, the J call TRBJ1-2; D uncertain. The sample comprised peripheral blood. The CDR3 region has the DNA TGTGCCACCAGTGATTCGGGTTATGGCTACACCTTC. It codes for CATSDSGYGYTF.